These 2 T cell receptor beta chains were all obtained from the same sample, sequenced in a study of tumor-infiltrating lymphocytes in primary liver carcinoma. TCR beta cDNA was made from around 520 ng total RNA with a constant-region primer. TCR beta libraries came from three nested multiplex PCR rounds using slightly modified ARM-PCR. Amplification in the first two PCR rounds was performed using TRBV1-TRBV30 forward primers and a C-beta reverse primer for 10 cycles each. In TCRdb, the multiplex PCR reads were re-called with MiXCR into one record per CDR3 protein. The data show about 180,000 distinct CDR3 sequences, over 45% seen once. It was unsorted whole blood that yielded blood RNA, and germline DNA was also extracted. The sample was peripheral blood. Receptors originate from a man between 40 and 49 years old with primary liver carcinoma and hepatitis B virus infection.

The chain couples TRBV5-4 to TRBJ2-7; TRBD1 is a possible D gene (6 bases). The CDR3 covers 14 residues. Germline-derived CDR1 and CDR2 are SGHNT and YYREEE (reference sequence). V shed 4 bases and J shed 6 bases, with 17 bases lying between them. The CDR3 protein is CASSLTDREGEQYF. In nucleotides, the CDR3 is TGTGCCAGCAGCCTGACGGACAGAGAAGGCGAGCAGTACTTC.

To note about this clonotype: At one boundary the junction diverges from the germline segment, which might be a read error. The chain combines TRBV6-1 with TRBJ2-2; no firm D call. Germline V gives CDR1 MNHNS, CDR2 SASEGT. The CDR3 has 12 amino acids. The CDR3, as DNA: TGTACCAGCAGTGAAAGCACCGGGGAGCTGTTTTTT. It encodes CTSSESTGELFF.